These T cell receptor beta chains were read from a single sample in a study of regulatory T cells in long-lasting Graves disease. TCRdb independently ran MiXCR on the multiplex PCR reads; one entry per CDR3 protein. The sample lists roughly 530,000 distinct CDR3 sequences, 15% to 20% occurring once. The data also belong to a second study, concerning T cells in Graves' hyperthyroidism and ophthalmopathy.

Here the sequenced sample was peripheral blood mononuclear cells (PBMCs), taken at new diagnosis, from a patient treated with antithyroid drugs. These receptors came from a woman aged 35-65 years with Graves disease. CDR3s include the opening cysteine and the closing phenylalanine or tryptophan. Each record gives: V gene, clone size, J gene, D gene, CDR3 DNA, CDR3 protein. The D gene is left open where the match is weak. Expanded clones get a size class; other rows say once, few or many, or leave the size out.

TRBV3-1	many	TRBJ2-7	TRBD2	TGTGCCAGCAGTGAGCGGGGGGCCTACGAGCAGTACTTC	CASSERGAYEQYF
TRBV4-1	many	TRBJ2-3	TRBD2	TGCGCCAGCAGCCACCTAACGGGGGGAACAGATACGCAGTATTTT	CASSHLTGGTDTQYF
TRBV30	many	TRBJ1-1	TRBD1	TGTGCCTCGGGAGAGGGGGCGCCGGCTTTCTTT	CASGEGAPAFF
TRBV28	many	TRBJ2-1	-	TGTGCCAGCAGTTTGGTCCCCGATGAGCAGTTCTTC	CASSLVPDEQFF
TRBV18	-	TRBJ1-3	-	TGTGCCAGCTCACCACCTGACGGCGCTGGAAACACCATATATTTT	CASSPPDGAGNTIYF
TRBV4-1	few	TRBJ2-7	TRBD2	TGCGCCAGCAGCCAGGGAACTAGCGGAGTTTCCTACGAGCAGTACTTC	CASSQGTSGVSYEQYF
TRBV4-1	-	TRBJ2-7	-	TGCGCCAGCAGCCTCATGACAGCCTCCTACGAGCAGTACTTC	CASSLMTASYEQYF
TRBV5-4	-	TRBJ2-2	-	TGTGCCAGCAGCCTCTCACTAGGGGCTATCGGGGAGCTGTTTTTT	CASSLSLGAIGELFF
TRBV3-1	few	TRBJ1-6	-	TGTGCCAGCAGCCAGAGGTTCAGGGGAAATTCACCCCTCCACTTT	CASSQRFRGNSPLHF
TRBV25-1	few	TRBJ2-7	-	TGTGCCAGCAGTGAGATTGGAGGATACGAGCAGTACTTC	CASSEIGGYEQYF
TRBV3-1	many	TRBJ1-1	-	TGTGCCAGCAGCCAAAGATCTAGGAACAGAATGAACACTGAAGCTTTCTTT	CASSQRSRNRMNTEAFF
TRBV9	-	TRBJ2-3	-	TGTGCCAGCAGCGTAGGGGGTAAGAGGACAGATACGCAGTATTTT	CASSVGGKRTDTQYF
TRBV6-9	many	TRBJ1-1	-	TGTGCCAGCAGTTACAGTCAGGGGATGAACACTGAAGCTTTCTTT	CASSYSQGMNTEAFF